Described below is a single T cell receptor beta chain sequence and its context. Clones were sequenced by immunoSEQ multiplex PCR, and TCRdb holds only the in-frame ones, with some missing. The sample has 210,000 or so clones, roughly four fifths seen once. CDR1 SGHAT and CDR2 FQNNGV come from the germline V gene. The V gene lost 5 bases and the J gene lost 4 bases, with 12 bases spanning the gap. The CDR3 runs to 13 residues. These data belong to a study of blood T cell repertoires in COVID-19. This chain joins TRBV11-2 and TRBJ2-7; D may be TRBD1 (6 bases). The source is a woman aged 45-65 years who had been exposed to COVID-19. Sequencing was carried out using PBMCs or T cells enriched from blood (not recorded which). The CDR3 sequence is CASSIGGAYEQYF. CDR3 in DNA: TGTGCCAGCAGCATTGGGGGCGCATACGAGCAGTACTTC. Based on the CDR3 plus reference TRBV11-2 and TRBJ2-7, the full variable domain is EAGVAQSPRYKIIEKRQSVAFWCNPISGHATLYWYQQILGQGPKLLIQFQNNGVVDDSQLPKDRFSAERLKGVDSTLKIQPAKLEDSAVYLCASSIGGAYEQYFGPGTRLTVT.